This T cell receptor beta chain is from a study of T cells in Graves' hyperthyroidism and ophthalmopathy. Germline CDR1 is SGHRS and CDR2 is YFSETQ. CDR3 length: 18 residues. With V trimmed by 0 bases and J by 4 bases, 12 bases remained unmatched. This clonotype has ten or more counts. Clinical symptoms, serum thyroxine, TRAb, thyroid ultrasound and orbital computed tomography established diagnosis. Sample collection date corresponds to first hyperthyroidism diagnosis, prior to any ophthalmopathy symptoms. PBMCs were collected from an approximately 10 ml volume of fresh peripheral blood. RNA transcripts provided the source from which TCR beta CDR3 regions were amplified. TCR CDR3 regions were first amplified by RT-PCR with HTBI primers. MiXCR was run by TCRdb on the multiplex PCR reads, yielding one entry per CDR3 protein. The repertoire holds 690,000 or so distinct CDR3 sequences, roughly a sixth seen once, with around 17% in the top ten.

This clonotype was obtained from a woman between 45 and 65 years old with Graves' hyperthyroidism that later progressed to Graves' ophthalmopathy. The sequencing input was blood. The chain has TRBV5-1 and TRBJ2-2; 7 bases are shared with TRBD2. Here the CDR3 reads CASSLEEAGPPVTGELFF. The CDR3 DNA is TGCGCCAGCAGCTTGGAGGAAGCGGGGCCGCCGGTCACCGGGGAGCTGTTTTTT.